This TCR beta chain was sequenced during a study of control samples from healthy donors and cancer patients. Clones were sequenced by immunoSEQ multiplex PCR, and TCRdb holds only the in-frame ones, with some missing. The table records about 120,000 clones, about 91% of them present only once. Germline V gives CDR1 DFQATT, CDR2 SNEGSKA (reference sequence). The CDR3 is made up of 16 amino acids. V shed 6 bases and J shed 4 bases, with 25 bases lying between them. Sequencing was done on a sample of blood. The V gene is TRBV20-1, the J gene TRBJ2-7; D could derive from TRBD1 or TRBD2 (5 bases each). This TCR came from a man between 40 and 49 years old in good health. CDR3 DNA: TGCAGTGCCAGTCCAGGAGACAGAGGGAAAAAGTACGAGCAGTACTTC. It is translated as CSASPGDRGKKYEQYF.